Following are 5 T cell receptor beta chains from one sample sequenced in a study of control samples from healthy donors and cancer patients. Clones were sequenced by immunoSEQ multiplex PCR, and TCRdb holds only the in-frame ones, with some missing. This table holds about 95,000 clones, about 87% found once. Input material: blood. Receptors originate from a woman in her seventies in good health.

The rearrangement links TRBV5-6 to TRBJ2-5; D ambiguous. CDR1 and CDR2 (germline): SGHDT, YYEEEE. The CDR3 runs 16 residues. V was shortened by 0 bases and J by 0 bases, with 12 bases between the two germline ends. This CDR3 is CASSLVSLLYQETQYF. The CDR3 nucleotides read TGTGCCAGCAGCTTGGTGTCTTTACTGTACCAAGAGACCCAGTACTTC.

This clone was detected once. The CDR3 DNA follows: TGCGCCAGCAGCCAAGAGGTGGGGCCTCGAGGGGATGGCTACACCTTC. It translates to CASSQEVGPRGDGYTF. J is TRBJ1-2 and V is TRBV4-3; the D gene is possibly TRBD1 (5 bases). The CDR3 runs to 16 residues. Germline CDR1 reads LGHNA; CDR2 reads YSLEER. Trimming cost V 0 bases and J 6 bases, with 17 bases left between them.

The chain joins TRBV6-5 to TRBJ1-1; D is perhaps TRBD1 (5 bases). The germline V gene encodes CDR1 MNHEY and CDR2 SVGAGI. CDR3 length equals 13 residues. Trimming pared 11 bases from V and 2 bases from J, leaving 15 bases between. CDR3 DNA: TGTGCCGCCGTGGGGCCCTTCAACACTGAAGCTTTCTTT. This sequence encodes CAAVGPFNTEAFF.

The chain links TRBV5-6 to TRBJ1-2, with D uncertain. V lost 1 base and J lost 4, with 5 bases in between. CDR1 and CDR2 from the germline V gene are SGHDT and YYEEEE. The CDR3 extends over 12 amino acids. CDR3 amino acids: CASSLKAYGYTF. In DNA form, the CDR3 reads TGTGCCAGCAGCTTGAAGGCCTATGGCTACACCTTC.

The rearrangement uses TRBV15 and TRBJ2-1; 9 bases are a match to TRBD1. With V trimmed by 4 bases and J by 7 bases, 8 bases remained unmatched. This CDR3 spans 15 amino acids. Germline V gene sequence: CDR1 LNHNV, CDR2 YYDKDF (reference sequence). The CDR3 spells CATSTDRGLRNEQFF. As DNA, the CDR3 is TGTGCCACCAGCACCGACAGGGGGTTAAGGAATGAGCAGTTCTTC. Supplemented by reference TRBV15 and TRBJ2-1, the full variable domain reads DAMVIQNPRYQVTQFGKPVTLSCSQTLNHNVMYWYQQKSSQAPKLLFHYYDKDFNNEADTPDNFQSRRPNTSFCFLDIRSPGLGDTAMYLCATSTDRGLRNEQFFGPGTRLTVL.